The clone carrying this T cell receptor (beta chain) came up many times. What it recognizes is unknown. This sample was included in a study of spatial heterogeneity in lung cancer. Study background: Each time, sequencing found more beta-chain sequences than alpha-chain sequences. Within raw reads, each unique TCR and UMI combination appeared on average more than ten times.

Regarding the study as a whole: In blood, ubiquitous expanded tumor TCRs appeared more at resection than follow-up.

Germline V CDR1 and CDR2: LGHNA, YNFKEQ. V was trimmed by 5 bases and J by 4 bases, leaving 19 bases between them. The CDR3 extends over 16 amino acids. Every molecule of TCR cDNA had its own unique molecular identifier. One entry per CDR3 protein results from TCRdb running MiXCR on the 5' RACE reads. The table lists more than 35,000 distinct CDR3 sequences, around 5% of them singletons. Time point meaning: sample taken at primary tumor resection. Material for sequencing was whole RNA from tumor, nontumor lung or frozen PBMC, left unsorted. Sample: PBMCs, taken at surgery. The receptor's source is a female donor with early-stage non-small cell lung cancer. The chain recombines TRBV4-2 with TRBJ2-3; TRBD2 is a possible D gene (6 bases). CDR3 loop: CASSEQTGLRSDTQYF. Written as DNA, the CDR3 is TGTGCCAGCAGCGAGCAAACGGGACTGCGGTCAGATACGCAGTATTTT.